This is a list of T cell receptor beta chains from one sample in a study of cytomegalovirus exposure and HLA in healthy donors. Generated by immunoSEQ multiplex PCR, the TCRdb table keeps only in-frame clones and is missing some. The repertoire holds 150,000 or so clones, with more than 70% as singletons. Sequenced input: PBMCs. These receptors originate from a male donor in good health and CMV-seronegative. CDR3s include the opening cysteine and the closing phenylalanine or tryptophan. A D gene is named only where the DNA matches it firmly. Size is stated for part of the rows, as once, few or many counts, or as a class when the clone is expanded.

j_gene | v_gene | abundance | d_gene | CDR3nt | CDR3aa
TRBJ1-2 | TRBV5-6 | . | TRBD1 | TGTGCCAGCACCGTGGACAGGGGGAACTATGGCTACACCTTC | CASTVDRGNYGYTF
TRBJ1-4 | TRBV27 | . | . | TGTGCCAGCAGTTTGGAGGGGCCTGGCAGGAGGAGTGAAAAACTGTTTTTT | CASSLEGPGRRSEKLFF
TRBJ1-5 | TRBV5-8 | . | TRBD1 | TGTGCCAGCACCGACAGGGGCCTAAGCAATCAGCCCCAGCATTTT | CASTDRGLSNQPQHF
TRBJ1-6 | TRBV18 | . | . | TGTGCCAGCTCAGGGCAGGAGGATTCACCCCTCCACTTT | CASSGQEDSPLHF
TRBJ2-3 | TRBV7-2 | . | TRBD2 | TGTGCCAGCAGCGGGCGGACTAGCGGGGGGGTCACAGATACGCAGTATTTT | CASSGRTSGGVTDTQYF
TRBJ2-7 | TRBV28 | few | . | TGTGCCAGCAGTCCGCCGCCAATGACAGGTTCGGGGGAGCAGTACTTC | CASSPPPMTGSGEQYF
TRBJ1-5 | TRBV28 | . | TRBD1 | TGTGCCAGCAGTTTAGAGGCAGGGACAGGAAATCAGCCCCAGCATTTT | CASSLEAGTGNQPQHF
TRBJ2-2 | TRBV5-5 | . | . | TGTGCCAGCAGCTTGCCCCTAGTCACGAACACCGGGGAGCTGTTTTTT | CASSLPLVTNTGELFF
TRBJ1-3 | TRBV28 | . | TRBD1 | TGTGCCAGCACCCCCCGCCGGGACAGGGTCAACCGACTGGATTTT | CASTPRRDRVNRLDF
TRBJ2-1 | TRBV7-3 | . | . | TGTGCCAGCAGCGCCTCGACACATCGGGGGATTTCGTCGGGGCTCAATGAGCAGTTCTTC | CASSASTHRGISSGLNEQFF
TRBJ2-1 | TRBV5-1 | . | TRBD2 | TGCGCCAGCAGCTTAGCTAGCGGGTCTAGCTCCTACAATGAGCAGTTCTTC | CASSLASGSSSYNEQFF
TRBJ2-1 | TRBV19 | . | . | TGTGCCAGTAGTAGGGGCCGTAACTCCTACAATGAGCAGTTCTTC | CASSRGRNSYNEQFF
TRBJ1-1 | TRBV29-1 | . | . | TGCAGCGTTCACAGGGTCTTTGGCACTGAAGCTTTCTTT | CSVHRVFGTEAFF
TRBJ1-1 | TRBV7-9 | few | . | TGTGCCAGCAGCTTAAGCGGTAGTAAGACCTTGAACACTGAAGCTTTCTTT | CASSLSGSKTLNTEAFF
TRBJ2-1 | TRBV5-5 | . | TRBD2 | TGTGCCAGCAGCCGCCTGTTAGCGGGACTTTACAATGAGCAGTTCTTC | CASSRLLAGLYNEQFF
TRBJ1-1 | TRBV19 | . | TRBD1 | TGTGCCAGTAGTTTCGGACAGGGACGAGCTTTCTTT | CASSFGQGRAFF
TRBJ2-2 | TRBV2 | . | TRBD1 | TGTGCCAGCAGGGATCGACAGGGCAACACCGGGGAGCTGTTTTTT | CASRDRQGNTGELFF
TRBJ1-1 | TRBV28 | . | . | TGTGCCAGCAGTTCCCAAGACAGCGTTGAAGCTTTCTTT | CASSSQDSVEAFF
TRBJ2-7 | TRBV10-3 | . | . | TGTGCCATCAGTGAGTCAAGCGGGCAGGGCTACGAGCAGTACTTC | CAISESSGQGYEQYF
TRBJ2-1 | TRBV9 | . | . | TGTGCCAGCAGCGTAGGGGAAGGGGGTTTCTACAATGAGCAGTTCTTC | CASSVGEGGFYNEQFF
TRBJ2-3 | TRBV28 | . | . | TGTGCCAGCAGTTCCATCTCGACACCTAGCACAGATACGCAGTATTTT | CASSSISTPSTDTQYF
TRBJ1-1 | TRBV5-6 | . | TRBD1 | TGTGCCAGCAGCTTGGCAGGGGGAGCTTCTGAAGCTTTCTTT | CASSLAGGASEAFF
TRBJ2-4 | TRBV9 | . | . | TGTGCCAGCAGCGAACGGGAAAAAAACATTCAGTACTTC | CASSEREKNIQYF
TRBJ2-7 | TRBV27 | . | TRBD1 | TGTGCCAGCAGCGACAGGGCAGCCTACGAGCAGTACTTC | CASSDRAAYEQYF
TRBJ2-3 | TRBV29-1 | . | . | TGCAGCGTTGCTCCGACAGGAAAGGCGACAGATACGCAGTATTTT | CSVAPTGKATDTQYF
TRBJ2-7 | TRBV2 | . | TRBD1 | TGTGCCAGCAGGGCCGGGACAGGGGGCTTCGAGCAGTACTTC | CASRAGTGGFEQYF
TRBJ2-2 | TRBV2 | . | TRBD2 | TGTGCCAGCAGCCAAGAGCGGGGCTTTACCGGGGAGCTGTTTTTT | CASSQERGFTGELFF
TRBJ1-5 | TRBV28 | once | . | TGTGCCAGCAGTTTAGCCAGGGCTCATAGCAATCAGCCCCAGCATTTT | CASSLARAHSNQPQHF
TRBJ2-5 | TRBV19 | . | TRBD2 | TGTGCCAGTAGTTTCCTGGGACTAGCGGGGGAAGAGACCCAGTACTTC | CASSFLGLAGEETQYF
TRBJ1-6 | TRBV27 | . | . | TGTGCCAGCAGACTACAGGTGCTAAGGTCACCCCTCCACTTT | CASRLQVLRSPLHF
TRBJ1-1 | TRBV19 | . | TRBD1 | TGTGCCAGTATCCGGGACAGCCGTACTGAAGCTTTCTTT | CASIRDSRTEAFF
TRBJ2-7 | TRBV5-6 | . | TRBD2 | TGTGCCAGCAGCTCCCCCCTAGCGGGAGCTCCCTACGAGCAGTACTTC | CASSSPLAGAPYEQYF
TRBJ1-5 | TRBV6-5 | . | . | TGTGCCAGCAGTAGCCACGTTAGCAATCAGCCCCAGCATTTT | CASSSHVSNQPQHF
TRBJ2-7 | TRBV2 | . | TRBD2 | TGTGCCAGCAGTGGCCCTGGAAGGAGCGGGAGATTTAACGAGCAGTACTTC | CASSGPGRSGRFNEQYF
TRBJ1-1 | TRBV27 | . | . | TGTGCCAGCAACCCTTTGACAGGAATCAACACTGAAGCTTTCTTT | CASNPLTGINTEAFF
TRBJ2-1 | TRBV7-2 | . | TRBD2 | TGTGCCAGCAGCTTAGGACTAGCGGGCTACAATGAGCAGTTCTTC | CASSLGLAGYNEQFF
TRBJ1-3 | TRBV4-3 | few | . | TGCGCCAGCAGCCAAGATGCCGGACTCTCTGGAAACACCATATATTTT | CASSQDAGLSGNTIYF
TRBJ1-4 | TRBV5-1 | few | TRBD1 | TGCGCCAGCAGCTTGGCGGGACAGACGGAAAAACTGTTTTTT | CASSLAGQTEKLFF
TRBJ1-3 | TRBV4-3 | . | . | TGCGCCAGCAGCGCAGGACAGAGCTCTGGAAACACCATATATTTT | CASSAGQSSGNTIYF
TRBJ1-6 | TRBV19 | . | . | TGTGCCAGTAGTGGGGCTTGGAATTCACCCCTCCACTTT | CASSGAWNSPLHF
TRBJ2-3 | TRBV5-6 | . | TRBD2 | TGTGCCAGCAGCTTGACAGCGGGGGGGCGAACAGATACGCAGTATTTT | CASSLTAGGRTDTQYF
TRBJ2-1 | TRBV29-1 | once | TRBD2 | TGCAGCGTCCACGCTAGCGGGCCCTACAATGAGCAGTTCTTC | CSVHASGPYNEQFF
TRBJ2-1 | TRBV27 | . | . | TGTGCCAGCAATGGCCTAGAGGATGAGCAGTTCTTC | CASNGLEDEQFF
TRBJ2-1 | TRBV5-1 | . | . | TGCGCCAGCAGCTTGGGAACAGGGTTACTTAACGATGAGCAGTTCTTC | CASSLGTGLLNDEQFF